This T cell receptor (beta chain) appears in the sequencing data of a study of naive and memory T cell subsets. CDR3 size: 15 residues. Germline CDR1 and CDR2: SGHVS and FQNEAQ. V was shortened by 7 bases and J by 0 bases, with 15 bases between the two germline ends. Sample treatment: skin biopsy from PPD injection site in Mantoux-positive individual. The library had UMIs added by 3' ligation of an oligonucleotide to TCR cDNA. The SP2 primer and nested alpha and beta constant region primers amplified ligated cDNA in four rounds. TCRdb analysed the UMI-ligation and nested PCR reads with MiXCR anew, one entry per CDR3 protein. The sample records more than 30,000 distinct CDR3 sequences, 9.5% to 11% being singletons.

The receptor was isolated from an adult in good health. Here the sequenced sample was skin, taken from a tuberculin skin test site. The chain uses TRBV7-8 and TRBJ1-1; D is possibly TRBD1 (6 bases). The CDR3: CASTLTGQLNTEAFF. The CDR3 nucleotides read TGTGCCAGCACCCTTACGGGACAATTGAACACTGAAGCTTTCTTT.